These T cell receptor beta chains were read from a single sample in a study of T cells in Graves' hyperthyroidism and ophthalmopathy. TCRdb recomputed calls from the multiplex PCR reads with MiXCR, one row per CDR3 protein. The data show about half a million distinct CDR3 sequences, around 22% seen once. Source material: blood. The receptors stem from a woman in her twenties or thirties with Graves' ophthalmopathy. CDR3s include the opening cysteine and the closing phenylalanine or tryptophan. A D gene is named only where the DNA matches it firmly. Size values are once, few and many counts, or a class for expanded clones, and some rows have none.

J gene: TRBJ1-3; clone size: few; D gene: .; V gene: TRBV2; CDR3 DNA: TGTGCCAGCGGGGTTGAGGGGGCTGGAAACACCATATATTTT; CDR3 protein: CASGVEGAGNTIYF
J gene: TRBJ1-3; clone size: .; D gene: TRBD1; V gene: TRBV15; CDR3 DNA: TGTGCCACCAGGACAGGGGACTTCTCTGGAAACACCATATATTTT; CDR3 protein: CATRTGDFSGNTIYF
J gene: TRBJ2-5; clone size: .; D gene: TRBD2; V gene: TRBV11-2; CDR3 DNA: TGTGCCAGCAGCTCGCCTTTAGCGGGAGGGCCGGAGACCCAGTACTTC; CDR3 protein: CASSSPLAGGPETQYF
J gene: TRBJ2-7; clone size: many; D gene: .; V gene: TRBV6-1; CDR3 DNA: TGTGCCAGCAGTGAAACAGGGCGCGAGCAGTACTTC; CDR3 protein: CASSETGREQYF
J gene: TRBJ1-5; clone size: many; D gene: TRBD1; V gene: TRBV12-3/TRBV12-4; CDR3 DNA: TGTGCCAGCAGCTTAATCGACAGGGGAGTCAGTCAGCCCCAGCATTTT; CDR3 protein: CASSLIDRGVSQPQHF
J gene: TRBJ1-2; clone size: .; D gene: .; V gene: TRBV2; CDR3 DNA: TGTGCCAGCAGTTTGACATTTGGCTACACCTTC; CDR3 protein: CASSLTFGYTF
J gene: TRBJ1-1; clone size: few; D gene: .; V gene: TRBV12-5; CDR3 DNA: TGTGCTACTGGAGGGACTGAAGCTTTCTTT; CDR3 protein: CATGGTEAFF
J gene: TRBJ2-7; clone size: .; D gene: .; V gene: TRBV29-1; CDR3 DNA: TGCAGCGTTAGGAAAAGGGGATCCTACGAGCAGTACTTC; CDR3 protein: CSVRKRGSYEQYF
J gene: TRBJ1-5; clone size: many; D gene: .; V gene: TRBV6-2/TRBV6-3; CDR3 DNA: TGTGCCAGCAGCCAAGGGGGTGAGCCCCAGCATTTT; CDR3 protein: CASSQGGEPQHF
J gene: TRBJ2-7; clone size: many; D gene: .; V gene: TRBV12-3/TRBV12-4; CDR3 DNA: TGTGCCAGCAGCAGGTATCCCGAGCAGTACTTC; CDR3 protein: CASSRYPEQYF
J gene: TRBJ1-5; clone size: many; D gene: .; V gene: TRBV7-2; CDR3 DNA: TGTGCCAGCAGCTTAGAAGCGAATATGGATCAGCCCCAGCATTTT; CDR3 protein: CASSLEANMDQPQHF
J gene: TRBJ2-2; clone size: few; D gene: .; V gene: TRBV6-5; CDR3 DNA: TGTGCCAGCAGTTACTTCCAACAGGGAATCACCGGGGAGCTGTTTTTT; CDR3 protein: CASSYFQQGITGELFF
J gene: TRBJ2-7; clone size: few; D gene: .; V gene: TRBV5-1; CDR3 DNA: TGCGCCAGCACCCTTGGGGGGTCCTACGAGCAGTACTTC; CDR3 protein: CASTLGGSYEQYF
J gene: TRBJ1-1; clone size: .; D gene: .; V gene: TRBV12-3/TRBV12-4; CDR3 DNA: TGTGCCAGCACCCCACAAGAGACTCGGACAAGGACTGAAGCTTTCTTT; CDR3 protein: CASTPQETRTRTEAFF
J gene: TRBJ2-7; clone size: many; D gene: .; V gene: TRBV6-2/TRBV6-3; CDR3 DNA: TGTGCCAGCAGTTACGGGGACCTTTACGAGCAGTACTTC; CDR3 protein: CASSYGDLYEQYF
J gene: TRBJ2-7; clone size: many; D gene: .; V gene: TRBV20-1; CDR3 DNA: TGCAGTGTTGAGACACGTACCTACGAGCAGTACTTC; CDR3 protein: CSVETRTYEQYF
J gene: TRBJ2-7; clone size: few; D gene: TRBD1; V gene: TRBV19; CDR3 DNA: TGTGCCAGTAGTGGGGACAGGACCTCCTACGAGCAGTACTTC; CDR3 protein: CASSGDRTSYEQYF